Listed below are T cell receptor beta chains from one sample, sequenced in a study of blood T cell repertoires in COVID-19. Clones were read by immunoSEQ multiplex PCR, and TCRdb kept only the in-frame ones, dropping some. Here the sample spans about 120,000 clones, 60% to 85% being singletons. Source material: peripheral blood. The receptors were sampled from a human donor with acute or convalescent COVID-19. The donor label of this sample is uncertain. CDR3s include the opening cysteine and the closing phenylalanine or tryptophan. A D gene is named only where the DNA matches it firmly. The listing skips clone size in some rows; elsewhere it reads once, few, many or a size class.

v_call,j_call,clone_size,d_call,cdr3_aa,cdr3_nt
TRBV7-2,TRBJ2-3,once,NA,CASSLGGMADTQYF,TGTGCCAGCAGCTTAGGGGGCATGGCAGATACGCAGTATTTT
TRBV19,TRBJ2-2,NA,NA,CATKVAGITGELFF,TGTGCCACAAAAGTCGCGGGAATCACCGGGGAGCTGTTTTTT
TRBV6-6,TRBJ2-3,NA,TRBD1,CASRPTGVADTQYF,TGTGCCAGCAGACCAACAGGGGTGGCAGATACGCAGTATTTT
TRBV7-9,TRBJ1-2,NA,TRBD1,CASSLGDRRYGYTF,TGTGCCAGCAGCTTAGGGGACAGGCGCTATGGCTACACCTTC
TRBV19,TRBJ1-5,NA,NA,CASSIVHNQPQHF,TGTGCCAGTAGTATAGTCCACAATCAGCCCCAGCATTTT
TRBV2,TRBJ2-5,NA,NA,CASSEIQGFGETQYF,TGTGCCAGCAGTGAAATTCAGGGGTTTGGAGAGACCCAGTACTTC
TRBV5-5,TRBJ2-7,NA,NA,CASKPETGLTYEQYF,TGTGCCAGCAAGCCCGAAACCGGGTTGACCTACGAGCAGTACTTC
TRBV9,TRBJ1-3,NA,NA,CASSARSNRESSGNTIYF,TGTGCCAGCAGCGCGAGGTCGAACAGGGAAAGCTCTGGAAACACCATATATTTT
TRBV7-9,TRBJ1-4,NA,NA,CASSLVGSGGGEKLFF,TGTGCCAGCAGCTTAGTTGGGTCTGGAGGAGGTGAAAAACTGTTTTTT
TRBV18,TRBJ2-2,few,TRBD2,CASSPREGDTGELFF,TGTGCCAGCTCACCGAGGGAGGGAGACACCGGGGAGCTGTTTTTT
TRBV6-4,TRBJ1-6,NA,TRBD1,CASKGAGNSPLHF,TGTGCCAGCAAGGGGGCAGGGAATTCACCCCTCCACTTT
TRBV12-5,TRBJ2-1,NA,TRBD2,CASDSLTSGGALFF,TGTGCTAGTGATTCTCTGACTAGCGGGGGGGCCCTGTTCTTC
TRBV5-1,TRBJ2-5,NA,NA,CASSQGPIRGHQETQYF,TGCGCCAGCAGCCAGGGGCCGATCCGGGGACACCAAGAGACCCAGTACTTC
TRBV20-1,TRBJ2-1,NA,TRBD2,CSASKAGDYNEQFF,TGCAGTGCTAGTAAAGCGGGGGATTACAATGAGCAGTTCTTC
TRBV15,TRBJ1-2,NA,NA,CATSRDGYGYTF,TGTGCCACCAGCAGAGACGGGTATGGCTACACCTTC
TRBV6-2/TRBV6-3,TRBJ2-7,NA,TRBD2,CASSRRPSGFHEQYF,TGTGCCAGCAGCCGGAGACCTAGCGGGTTCCACGAGCAGTACTTC
TRBV2,TRBJ1-5,NA,TRBD1,CASKRDRGYNQPQHF,TGTGCCAGCAAACGGGACAGGGGGTACAATCAGCCCCAGCATTTT
TRBV11-2,TRBJ1-1,NA,NA,CASSLDGTDTEAFF,TGTGCCAGCAGCTTAGATGGCACAGACACTGAAGCTTTCTTT
TRBV9,TRBJ1-1,NA,TRBD1,CASSVDSGTAEAFF,TGTGCCAGCAGCGTAGATTCGGGGACAGCTGAAGCTTTCTTT
TRBV7-9,TRBJ2-2,NA,TRBD1,CASSLWVTGSGELFF,TGTGCCAGCAGCTTATGGGTGACAGGGTCCGGGGAGCTGTTTTTT
TRBV25-1,TRBJ2-7,NA,NA,CASSSPGPYYEQYF,TGTGCCAGCAGTAGCCCAGGGCCGTACTACGAGCAGTACTTC
TRBV5-6,TRBJ1-3,few,TRBD1,CASSSDRGAGNTIYF,TGTGCCAGCAGCTCAGACAGGGGAGCTGGAAACACCATATATTTT
TRBV12-3/TRBV12-4,TRBJ1-2,NA,NA,CASSSYEYGYTF,TGTGCCAGCAGTTCCTACGAGTATGGCTACACCTTC
TRBV12-3/TRBV12-4,TRBJ1-2,NA,NA,CANRVGREGGYTF,TGTGCCAACCGGGTGGGCAGGGAAGGAGGCTACACCTTC
TRBV7-9,TRBJ1-2,NA,NA,CASSGQNYGYTF,TGTGCCAGCAGTGGACAGAACTATGGCTACACCTTC
TRBV24-1,TRBJ2-1,NA,NA,CATSDIRGAGKGYNEQFF,TGTGCCACCAGTGACATCAGGGGGGCAGGGAAGGGCTACAATGAGCAGTTCTTC
TRBV18,TRBJ2-1,NA,TRBD2,CASSPGLAYNEQFF,TGTGCCAGCTCACCGGGACTAGCTTACAATGAGCAGTTCTTC
TRBV25-1,TRBJ2-3,NA,NA,CASSSRTATDTQYF,TGTGCCAGCAGTAGCCGGACAGCCACAGATACGCAGTATTTT
TRBV12-3/TRBV12-4,TRBJ1-5,NA,NA,CASSLKGVQPQHF,TGTGCCAGCAGTTTAAAAGGGGTTCAGCCCCAGCATTTT
TRBV24-1,TRBJ2-3,NA,TRBD2,CATSDLSGGAHTQYF,TGTGCCACCAGTGATTTGAGCGGGGGGGCACATACGCAGTATTTT
TRBV28,TRBJ1-1,NA,NA,CASSFSEGSRTEAFF,TGTGCCAGCAGTTTCTCAGAGGGCAGCCGGACTGAAGCTTTCTTT
TRBV5-4,TRBJ1-2,NA,NA,CASSLTQEGNYGYTF,TGTGCCAGCAGCTTAACACAAGAGGGTAACTATGGCTACACCTTC
TRBV30,TRBJ1-3,many,TRBD1,CAWRVTGGHTIYF,TGTGCCTGGAGGGTTACAGGGGGCCACACCATATATTTT
TRBV7-9,TRBJ1-1,NA,NA,CASMRSMNTEAFF,TGTGCCAGCATGAGGAGTATGAACACTGAAGCTTTCTTT
TRBV2,TRBJ1-6,NA,TRBD1,CASSGYSGQGGGSPLHF,TGTGCCAGCAGTGGATATTCTGGACAGGGAGGTGGTTCACCCCTCCACTTT
TRBV24-1,TRBJ2-1,NA,TRBD1,CATSEHRGLEQFF,TGTGCCACCAGTGAACACAGGGGGCTTGAGCAGTTCTTC
TRBV30,TRBJ1-2,NA,NA,CAWSVRTEYTF,TGTGCCTGGAGTGTACGAACAGAGTACACCTTC
TRBV6-2/TRBV6-3,TRBJ1-4,medium-sized,TRBD1,CASSYGTGGNEKLFF,TGTGCCAGCAGTTACGGGACAGGGGGCAATGAAAAACTGTTTTTT
TRBV2,TRBJ2-1,NA,TRBD2,CASSLLAGEYNEQFF,TGTGCCAGCAGTTTACTAGCGGGGGAGTACAATGAGCAGTTCTTC
TRBV11-2,TRBJ2-3,few,NA,CASSLERSDTQYF,TGTGCCAGCAGCTTAGAGCGTTCAGATACGCAGTATTTT
TRBV7-9,TRBJ1-3,NA,NA,CASSLAGGGPFSGNTIYF,TGTGCCAGCAGCTTAGCCGGCGGAGGGCCTTTCTCTGGAAACACCATATATTTT
TRBV4-2,TRBJ2-3,NA,TRBD2,CASSRERGGADTQYF,TGTGCCAGCAGCCGGGAGCGGGGGGGTGCAGATACGCAGTATTTT
TRBV20-1,TRBJ2-1,once,TRBD2,CSASPLYGAGDLLGSSYNEQFF,TGCAGTGCTAGTCCCCTTTACGGAGCGGGGGACTTATTGGGTAGCTCCTACAATGAGCAGTTCTTC
TRBV7-8,TRBJ2-5,NA,NA,CASSRALGLSAQYF,TGTGCCAGCAGCCGAGCCCTGGGACTTAGCGCCCAGTACTTC
TRBV5-1,TRBJ1-2,few,NA,CASSPGSLYGYTF,TGCGCCAGCAGCCCAGGGTCCCTCTATGGCTACACCTTC
TRBV5-1,TRBJ2-1,NA,TRBD2,CASSAAAGAFSSYNEQFF,TGCGCCAGCAGCGCTGCAGCGGGGGCTTTTAGCTCCTACAATGAGCAGTTCTTC
TRBV24-1,TRBJ2-1,NA,NA,CATSEPTGDIRNEQFF,TGTGCCACCAGTGAACCCACCGGGGACATACGGAATGAGCAGTTCTTC
TRBV7-2,TRBJ2-7,NA,TRBD2,CASSLKGTSGGSYEQYF,TGTGCCAGCAGCTTAAAGGGAACTAGCGGAGGCTCCTACGAGCAGTACTTC
TRBV28,TRBJ2-2,NA,TRBD2,CASTIGARGGWNGELFF,TGTGCCAGCACCATAGGTGCGCGGGGGGGCTGGAACGGGGAGCTGTTTTTT
TRBV6-2/TRBV6-3,TRBJ2-5,NA,NA,CASSYSGPETQYF,TGTGCCAGCAGTTACTCGGGCCCCGAGACCCAGTACTTC
TRBV19,TRBJ1-6,NA,NA,CASSTGHNSPLHF,TGTGCCAGTAGTACAGGGCATAATTCACCCCTCCACTTT
TRBV28,TRBJ1-1,NA,NA,CASSPPGPGYGTEAFF,TGTGCCAGCAGTCCCCCCGGCCCAGGGTACGGCACTGAAGCTTTCTTT
TRBV6-5,TRBJ2-6,NA,NA,CASTAVSGANVLTF,TGTGCCAGCACCGCAGTCTCTGGGGCCAACGTCCTGACTTTC
TRBV2,TRBJ1-3,NA,NA,CASKGAGSGNTIYF,TGTGCCAGCAAAGGGGCCGGCTCTGGAAACACCATATATTTT
TRBV28,TRBJ1-5,NA,NA,CASSKGGSNQPQHF,TGTGCCAGCAGTAAAGGGGGTAGCAATCAGCCCCAGCATTTT